This is a list of T cell receptor beta chains from one sample in a study of blood T cell repertoires in COVID-19. Assay: immunoSEQ multiplex PCR; the TCRdb copy retains only in-frame clones and omits some. The data show 120,000 to 150,000 clones, about 86% seen once. The specimen sequenced was peripheral blood. These receptor sequences come from a woman aged 55-69 years with acute or convalescent COVID-19. Both conserved end residues are trimmed from each CDR3.

V gene,J gene,CDR3 protein
TRBV6-6,TRBJ1-6,ASSPGQGNSPLH
TRBV12-3/TRBV12-4,TRBJ2-1,ASSPPFRDEQF
TRBV24-1,TRBJ2-2,ATSDRGQAYSSGELF
TRBV3-1/TRBV3-2,TRBJ1-6,ASSHAQGSSPLH
TRBV3-1/TRBV3-2,TRBJ2-2,ASSQSRTGTSGGDTGELF
TRBV6-2/TRBV6-3,TRBJ2-5,ASSPAGESQETQY
TRBV5-1,TRBJ2-3,ASSTGTSGSTDTQY
TRBV6-2/TRBV6-3,TRBJ2-3,ASSGSRGASTDTQY
TRBV9,TRBJ2-7,ASSPLDRFFSEQY
TRBV28,TRBJ1-1,ASISQGTEAF
TRBV18,TRBJ1-6,ASSPMDTRSDSPLH
TRBV4-2,TRBJ1-2,ASSHSGGNYGYT
TRBV6-5,TRBJ1-1,ASSYSIHMNTEAF
TRBV19,TRBJ1-2,ASKPQRGANYGYT
TRBV16,TRBJ2-4,ASSQPTGVGDKNIQY
TRBV10-3,TRBJ2-3,AIRKGLAGGDTQY
TRBV6-5,TRBJ2-7,ASRGEGWGSYEQY
TRBV15,TRBJ2-6,ATRGSGANVLT
TRBV19,TRBJ2-1,ASSSQPSGVNEQF
TRBV5-1,TRBJ2-3,ASSLASGGVPDTQY
TRBV4-1,TRBJ1-3,ASSQRQGVDLSSGNTIY
TRBV4-2,TRBJ1-2,ASSQEPPTGASIFNYGYT
TRBV11-2,TRBJ2-1,ASSSPTSASSYNEQF
TRBV24-1,TRBJ2-1,ATSRQGGTYNEQF
TRBV5-1,TRBJ2-7,ASRWTGDSYEQY
TRBV28,TRBJ1-2,ASRYGQGDGYT
TRBV9,TRBJ2-3,ASSVTGDTQY
TRBV19,TRBJ1-1,ASSIGPTNTEAF
TRBV7-9,TRBJ1-1,ASSFQPGQGIEAF
TRBV10-3,TRBJ2-3,AIGLAGGVPHTDTQY
TRBV9,TRBJ1-2,ASSASVLTGSLLHGYT
TRBV6-5,TRBJ2-3,ASSFPGGAGTQY
TRBV2,TRBJ1-1,ASRGDSYNTEAF
TRBV3-1/TRBV3-2,TRBJ1-1,ASSPYAQQGFTEAF
TRBV7-3,TRBJ2-6,ASSLSNSGANVLT
TRBV5-4,TRBJ1-1,ASSFNRVRTEAF
TRBV7-8,TRBJ2-1,ASSFWLGTTLREQF
TRBV28,TRBJ1-1,ASKGDRGPRRSTEAF
TRBV11-2,TRBJ2-6,ASSLFLAGANVLT
TRBV7-9,TRBJ1-6,ASSSEGVTSPLH
TRBV7-9,TRBJ2-5,ASSFRTSGGETQY
TRBV20-1,TRBJ1-5,SASRGQGSTQPQH
TRBV5-8,TRBJ2-5,ASSLQLAGVETQY
TRBV4-3,TRBJ1-5,ASSQGPPGQGNQPQH